A selection of T cell receptor beta chains follows, all from one sample in a study of long-term antiretroviral therapy in people with HIV. The method was immunoSEQ multiplex PCR; TCRdb's version includes in-frame clones alone and lacks a portion of them. The sample lists about 25,000 clones; more than 80% were seen once. The specimen comprised unsorted PBMCs, sampled 7.6 years after starting antiretroviral therapy. Receptor source: a woman between 40 and 55 years old with HIV. Each CDR3 is given without its conserved first and last residue.

TRBV5-1 | ASSVPVSETGISWEQF
TRBV7-2 | ASSFSYYEQY
TRBV5-6 | ASSIGAGPYEQY
TRBV5-1 | ASSADSPNQPQH
TRBV2 | ASSRVGTGGNYGYT
TRBV5-1 | ASSLEDSKNTGELF
TRBV7-2 | ASSSDRWNTEAF
TRBV27 | ASSLWGGDSNNQPQH
TRBV29-1 | SVEALTGAGNGYT
TRBV4-3 | ASSQDPPSVGGSSEQY
TRBV2 | ASREGQPLTDTQY
TRBV19 | ASSLSPIYGYT
TRBV2 | ASSEGRVYGYT
TRBV14 | ASSQVPRTNTIY
TRBV6-5 | ASSDRSSNTEAF
TRBV10-3 | AISESRTGAMGDTQY
TRBV5-1 | ASSEGSGNEKLF
TRBV5-1 | ASQQGTDSGNTIY
TRBV5-1 | ASSWETTRRSGTTTSTDTQY
TRBV27 | ASSLSGGSPYTEAF
TRBV7-9 | ASSLGQGNQPQH
TRBV19 | ASKVGRGNAFDYGYT
TRBV18 | ASSPGTVDYNEQF
TRBV30 | AWSVDPDRAVTQH
TRBV5-1 | ASSLSQDGYGEQF
TRBV19 | ASSIQGGGNTEAF
TRBV29-1 | SATSPLQGGTQY
TRBV6-5 | ASSYSSPEDQPQH
TRBV7-2 | ASSRNSPGTGTTNEQY
TRBV5-1 | ASSIQGGMSSYEQY
TRBV6-5 | ASSQNSYGYT
TRBV19 | ASSREGPETQY
TRBV5-4 | ASSLPSGANVLT
TRBV4-1 | ASSQDRTGHLSEQY
TRBV7-2 | ASSSPYQETQY
TRBV2 | ASSPTGGNQPQH
TRBV5-4 | ASSNRSADTQY
TRBV9 | ASSVESGGHRGETQY
TRBV4-3 | ASSPDPFSGNTIY
TRBV7-8 | ASSLGRRDRFSTEAF
TRBV2 | ASRALHEQF